This T cell receptor (beta chain) was observed in a study of CD8 T cells in ankylosing spondylitis. Whole-study findings and limits: Past studies reported some motif variants in reactive arthritis synovial fluid and blood. Disease-linked clones bore a CD8+ phenotype, appearing relatively rarely in peripheral blood. Significant enrichment of disease-linked clones was reported in matched ankylosing spondylitis synovial fluid.

From germline, CDR1 is LGHNA and CDR2 YNFKEQ. CDR3 length: 15 residues. The V end was cut by 0 bases, the J end by 3 bases, with 11 bases between. TCRdb analysed the 5' RACE reads with MiXCR anew, one entry per CDR3 protein. The sample records 380,000 or so distinct CDR3 sequences, more than 20% being singletons. In its sample, this clonotype was seen a few times. Antigen specificity is unknown. The sample taken for sequencing was blood, either unsorted or a sorted T cell fraction (not recorded which). The chain couples TRBV4-2 to TRBJ2-5; no reliable D call. The clonotype originates from a male donor with ankylosing spondylitis or in good health (not recorded which). Written as DNA, the CDR3 is TGTGCCAGCAGCCAAGATGTCTACCTAGAAGAGACCCAGTACTTC. Translation: CASSQDVYLEETQYF.